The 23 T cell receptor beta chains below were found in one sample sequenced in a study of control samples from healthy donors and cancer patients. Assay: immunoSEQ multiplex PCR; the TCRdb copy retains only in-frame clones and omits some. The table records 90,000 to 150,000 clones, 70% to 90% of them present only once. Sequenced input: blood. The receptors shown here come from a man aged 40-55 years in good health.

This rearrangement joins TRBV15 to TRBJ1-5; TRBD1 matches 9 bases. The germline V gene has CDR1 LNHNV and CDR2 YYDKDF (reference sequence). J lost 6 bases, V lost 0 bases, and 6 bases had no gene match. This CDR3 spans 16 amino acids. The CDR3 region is CATSRDNRGRGQPQHF. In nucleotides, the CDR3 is TGTGCCACCAGCAGAGATAACAGGGGGCGAGGTCAGCCCCAGCATTTT.

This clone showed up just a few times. Here the CDR3 DNA reads TGTGCCAGCAGCGGTAGCGGGGAGTACGAGCAGTACTTC. It yields the protein CASSGSGEYEQYF. This chain joins TRBV6-6 and TRBJ2-7, with 8 nucleotides matching TRBD2. The CDR3 has 13 residues. The junction had 5 bases not matched to a gene; V was cut back by 6 bases and J by 4 bases. Looked up from germline, CDR1 is MNHNY and CDR2 is SVGAGI (reference sequence).

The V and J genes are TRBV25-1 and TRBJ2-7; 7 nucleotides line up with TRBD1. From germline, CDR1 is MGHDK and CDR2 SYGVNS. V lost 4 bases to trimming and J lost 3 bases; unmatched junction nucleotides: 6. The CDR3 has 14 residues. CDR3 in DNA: TGTGCCAGCAGTGCCAGGGGGATTTTCTACGAGCAGTACTTC. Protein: CASSARGIFYEQYF.

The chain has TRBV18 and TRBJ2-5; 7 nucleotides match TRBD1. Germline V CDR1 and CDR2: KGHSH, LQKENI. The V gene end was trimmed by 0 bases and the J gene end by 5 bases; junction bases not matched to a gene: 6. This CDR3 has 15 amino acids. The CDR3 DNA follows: TGTGCCAGCTCACCACCGATACAGGGGAGCGAGACCCAGTACTTC. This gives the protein CASSPPIQGSETQYF. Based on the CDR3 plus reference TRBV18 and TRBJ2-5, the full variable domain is NAGVMQNPRHLVRRRGQEARLRCSPMKGHSHVYWYRQLPEEGLKFMVYLQKENIIDESGMPKERFSAEFPKEGPSILRIQQVVRGDSAAYFCASSPPIQGSETQYFGPGTRLLVL.

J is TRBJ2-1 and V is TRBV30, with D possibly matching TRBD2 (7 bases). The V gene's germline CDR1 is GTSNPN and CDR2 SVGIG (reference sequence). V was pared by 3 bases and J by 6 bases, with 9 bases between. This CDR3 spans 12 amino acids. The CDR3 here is CAWRGGVNEQFF. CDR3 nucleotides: TGTGCCTGGAGAGGGGGGGTCAATGAGCAGTTCTTC.

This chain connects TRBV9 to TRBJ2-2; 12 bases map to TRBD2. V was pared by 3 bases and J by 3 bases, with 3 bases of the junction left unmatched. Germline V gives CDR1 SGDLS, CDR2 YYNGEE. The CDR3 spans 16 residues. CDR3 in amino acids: CASSGRLAGDTGELFF. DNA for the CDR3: TGTGCCAGCAGCGGACGACTAGCGGGAGACACCGGGGAGCTGTTTTTT.

CDR3 DNA sequence: TGTGCCAGTAGTATGAATGCAGTCTCTGGAAACACCATATATTTT. This encodes CASSMNAVSGNTIYF. The chain is built from TRBV19 and TRBJ1-3, with unresolved D. This CDR3 has 15 residues. Germline assignment: CDR1 LNHDA and CDR2 SQIVND (reference sequence). V dropped 3 bases and J dropped 0 bases, with 9 bases sitting between them.

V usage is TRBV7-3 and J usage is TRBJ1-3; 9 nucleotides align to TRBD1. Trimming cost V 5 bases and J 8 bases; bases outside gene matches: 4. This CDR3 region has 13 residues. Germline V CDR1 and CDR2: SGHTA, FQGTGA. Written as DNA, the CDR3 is TGTGCCAGCAGCGCGGACAGGGGACACACCATATATTTT. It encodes CASSADRGHTIYF.

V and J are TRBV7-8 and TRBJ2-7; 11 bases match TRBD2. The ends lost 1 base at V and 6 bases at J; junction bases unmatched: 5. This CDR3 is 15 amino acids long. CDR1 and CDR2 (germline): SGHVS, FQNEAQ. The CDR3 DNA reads TGTGCCAGCAGCTTAGTAGCGGGGGGGACTCTCGAGCAGTACTTC. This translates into CASSLVAGGTLEQYF. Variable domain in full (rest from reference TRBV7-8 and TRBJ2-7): GAGVSQSPRYKVAKRGQDVALRCDPISGHVSLFWYQQALGQGPEFLTYFQNEAQLDKSGLPSDRFFAERPEGSVSTLKIQRTQQEDSAVYLCASSLVAGGTLEQYFGPGTRLTVT.

CDR3 sequence: CAWSVNQGNQPQHF. The CDR3 bases are TGTGCCTGGAGTGTCAACCAGGGGAATCAGCCCCAGCATTTT. The chain couples TRBV30 to TRBJ1-5, with a weak D call TRBD1 (6 bases). V lost 0 bases and J lost 4, with 10 bases in between. CDR1 and CDR2 (germline): GTSNPN, SVGIG (reference sequence). This CDR3 comprises 14 residues. Full variable domain (rest looked up from reference TRBV30 and TRBJ1-5): SQTIHQWPATLVQPVGSPLSLECTVEGTSNPNLYWYRQAAGRGLQLLFYSVGIGQISSEVPQNLSASRPQDRQFILSSKKLLLSDSGFYLCAWSVNQGNQPQHFGDGTRLSIL.

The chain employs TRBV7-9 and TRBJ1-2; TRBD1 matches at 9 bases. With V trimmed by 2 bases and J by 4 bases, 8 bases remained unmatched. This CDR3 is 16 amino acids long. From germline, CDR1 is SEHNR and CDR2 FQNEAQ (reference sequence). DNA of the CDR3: TGTGCCAGCAGCTTATTACAGGGGGCCATTGGCTATGGCTACACCTTC. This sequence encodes CASSLLQGAIGYGYTF.

The CDR3 is CASSGQIYGYTF. Here the CDR3 DNA reads TGTGCCAGCTCCGGACAGATCTATGGCTACACCTTC. J is TRBJ1-2 and V is TRBV19, with D tentatively TRBD1 (6 bases). Germline CDR1 reads LNHDA; CDR2 reads SQIVND (reference sequence). Trimming stripped 9 bases from V and 4 bases from J, with 12 bases between. The CDR3 has 12 residues.

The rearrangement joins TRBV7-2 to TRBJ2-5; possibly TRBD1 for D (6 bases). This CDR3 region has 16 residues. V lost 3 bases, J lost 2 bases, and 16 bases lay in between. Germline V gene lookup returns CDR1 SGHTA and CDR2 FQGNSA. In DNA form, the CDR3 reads TGTGCCAGCAGCTTCAACCGGCTGGACAGACAAGAGACCCAGTACTTC. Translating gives CASSFNRLDRQETQYF.

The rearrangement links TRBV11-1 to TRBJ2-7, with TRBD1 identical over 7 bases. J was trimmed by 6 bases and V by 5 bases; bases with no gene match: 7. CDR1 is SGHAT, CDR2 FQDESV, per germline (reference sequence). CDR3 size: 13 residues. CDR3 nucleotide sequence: TGTGCCAGCAGCAAGGGACAGCCGACCGAGCAGTACTTC. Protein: CASSKGQPTEQYF.

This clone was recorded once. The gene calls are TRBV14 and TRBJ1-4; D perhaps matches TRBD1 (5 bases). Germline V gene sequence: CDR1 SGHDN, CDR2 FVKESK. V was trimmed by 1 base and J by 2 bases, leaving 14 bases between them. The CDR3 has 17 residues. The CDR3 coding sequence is TGTGCCAGCAGCCAAGTGTTAACGGGACGGACTAATGAAAAACTGTTTTTT. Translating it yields CASSQVLTGRTNEKLFF. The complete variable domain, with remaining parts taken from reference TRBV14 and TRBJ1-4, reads EAGVTQFPSHSVIEKGQTVTLRCDPISGHDNLYWYRRVMGKEIKFLLHFVKESKQDESGMPNNRFLAERTGGTYSTLKVQPAELEDSGVYFCASSQVLTGRTNEKLFFGSGTQLSVL.

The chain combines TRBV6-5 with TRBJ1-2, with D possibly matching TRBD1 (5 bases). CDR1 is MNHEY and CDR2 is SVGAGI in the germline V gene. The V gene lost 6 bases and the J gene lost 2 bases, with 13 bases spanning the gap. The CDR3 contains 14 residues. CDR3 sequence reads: CASSPGTTNYGYTF. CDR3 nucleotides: TGTGCCAGCAGCCCCGGGACCACGAACTATGGCTACACCTTC.

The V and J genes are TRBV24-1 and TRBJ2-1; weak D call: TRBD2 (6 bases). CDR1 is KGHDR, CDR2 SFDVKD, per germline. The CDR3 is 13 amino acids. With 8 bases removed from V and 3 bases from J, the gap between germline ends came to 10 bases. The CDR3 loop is CATTGEHYNEQFF. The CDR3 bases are TGTGCCACCACGGGAGAACACTACAATGAGCAGTTCTTC.

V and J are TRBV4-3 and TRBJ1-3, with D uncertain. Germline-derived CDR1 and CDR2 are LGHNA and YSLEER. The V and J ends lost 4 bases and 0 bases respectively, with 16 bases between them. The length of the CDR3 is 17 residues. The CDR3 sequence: CASSPRAASTSGNTIYF. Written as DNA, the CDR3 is TGCGCCAGCAGCCCCCGAGCGGCCAGCACCTCTGGAAACACCATATATTTT.

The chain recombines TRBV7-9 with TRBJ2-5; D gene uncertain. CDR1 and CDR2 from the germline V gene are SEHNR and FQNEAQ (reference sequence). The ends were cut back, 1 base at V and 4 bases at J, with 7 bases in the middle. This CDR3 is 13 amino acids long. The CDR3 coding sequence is TGTGCCAGCAGCTTAGAGTCTGTAGAGACCCAGTACTTC. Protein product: CASSLESVETQYF.

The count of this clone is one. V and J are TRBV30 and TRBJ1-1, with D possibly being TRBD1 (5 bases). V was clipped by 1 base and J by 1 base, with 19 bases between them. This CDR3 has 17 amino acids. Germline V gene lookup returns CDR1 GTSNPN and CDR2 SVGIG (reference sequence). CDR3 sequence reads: CAWSDTQKGRGNTEAFF. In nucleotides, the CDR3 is TGTGCCTGGAGTGACACCCAGAAGGGACGAGGGAACACTGAAGCTTTCTTT.

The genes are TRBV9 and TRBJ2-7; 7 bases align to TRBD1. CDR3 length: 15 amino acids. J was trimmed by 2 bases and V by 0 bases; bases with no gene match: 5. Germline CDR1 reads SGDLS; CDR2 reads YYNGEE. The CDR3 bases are TGTGCCAGCAGCGTAGTGACAGGGCCCCCCTACGAGCAGTACTTC. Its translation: CASSVVTGPPYEQYF.

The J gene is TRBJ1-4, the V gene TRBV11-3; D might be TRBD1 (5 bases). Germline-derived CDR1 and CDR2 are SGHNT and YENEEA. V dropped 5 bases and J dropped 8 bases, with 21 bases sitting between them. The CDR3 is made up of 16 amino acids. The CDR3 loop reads CASSPPTSGLGEKLFF. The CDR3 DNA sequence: TGTGCCAGCAGCCCGCCCACTTCGGGACTAGGCGAAAAACTGTTTTTT.

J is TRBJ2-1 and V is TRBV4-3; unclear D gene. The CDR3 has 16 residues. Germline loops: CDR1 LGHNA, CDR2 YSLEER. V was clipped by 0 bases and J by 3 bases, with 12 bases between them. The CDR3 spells CASSQDEAAFYNEQFF. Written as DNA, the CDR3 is TGCGCCAGCAGCCAAGATGAGGCCGCTTTCTACAATGAGCAGTTCTTC.